Each of the 26 T cell receptor beta chains below was sequenced from the same sample in a study of shared T cell receptors in the human thymus. Sequencing used immunoSEQ multiplex PCR; TCRdb keeps in-frame clones, though not all of them. This sample has roughly 700,000 clones, with 88% found just once. The same specimen was also included in a second study, on human thymus T cells.

What was sequenced was thymocytes. These TCRs come from a boy younger than two with a congenital heart defect.

Concerning this clone: The sample carries other DNA sequences with the same CDR3. This chain uses TRBV18 with TRBJ2-7; possible D gene TRBD1, 6 bases. The CDR3 runs 13 residues. Germline V lookup: CDR1 KGHSH, CDR2 LQKENI. Trimming left V 3 bases short and J 1 base short, with 7 bases between. DNA for the CDR3: TGTGCCAGCTCACCTGGACAGTCCTACGAGCAGTACTTC. Its translation: CASSPGQSYEQYF.

The rearrangement uses TRBV30 and TRBJ2-1, with 10 bases matching TRBD2. With 5 bases clipped from V and 7 bases from J, the junction kept 11 bases outside the gene matches. CDR3 length: 15 residues. The V gene's germline CDR1 is GTSNPN and CDR2 SVGIG (reference sequence). The CDR3 here is CAWGIGGTSDNEQFF. CDR3 in DNA: TGTGCCTGGGGGATCGGGGGGACTAGCGATAATGAGCAGTTCTTC.

The chain is built from TRBV6-6 and TRBJ2-7, with D maybe TRBD1 (6 bases). The CDR3 is made up of 14 amino acids. In germline, CDR1 is MNHNY, CDR2 SVGAGI (reference sequence). Trimming removed 4 bases at V and 2 bases at J, with 12 bases between. The CDR3 DNA reads TGTGCCAGCAGTTTTCCGGGACACACCTACGAGCAGTACTTC. Amino acids: CASSFPGHTYEQYF.

V and J are TRBV7-9 and TRBJ1-1; TRBD1 is a possible D gene (6 bases). V lost 5 bases and J 1 base, leaving 23 bases between the germline ends. From germline, CDR1 is SEHNR and CDR2 FQNEAQ (reference sequence). The CDR3 sequence is 18 residues long. CDR3: CASSPSRGRGGPNTEAFF. In nucleotides, the CDR3 is TGTGCCAGCAGCCCTAGTAGGGGGAGGGGGGGGCCGAACACTGAAGCTTTCTTT.

J is TRBJ1-5 and V is TRBV5-5, with D maybe TRBD1 (5 bases). There are 16 residues in the CDR3. CDR1 and CDR2 (germline): SGHKS, YYEKEE (reference sequence). Trimming removed 0 bases from V and 5 bases from J, with 15 bases in between. Written as DNA, the CDR3 is TGTGCCAGCAGCTTGGCAGGGAAAGGCCCCTATCAGCCCCAGCATTTT. It is translated as CASSLAGKGPYQPQHF.

The V gene is TRBV7-2, the J gene TRBJ2-3; 10 nucleotides agree with TRBD2. The CDR3 consists of 15 residues. Germline V gives CDR1 SGHTA, CDR2 FQGNSA. With V trimmed by 4 bases and J by 1 base, 2 bases remained unmatched. The CDR3 DNA reads TGTGCCAGCAGCTCGACTAGCGGGCGCACAGATACGCAGTATTTT. It yields the protein CASSSTSGRTDTQYF.

The chain is built from TRBV4-3 and TRBJ2-3, with 8 bases matching TRBD2. This CDR3 comprises 19 residues. Trimming cost V 0 bases and J 3 bases; bases outside gene matches: 14. Germline-derived CDR1 and CDR2 are LGHNA and YSLEER. In DNA, the CDR3 is TGCGCCAGCAGCCAAGAAACTCGCCCCCTAGCGGGCCTTACAGATACGCAGTATTTT. Translated, it gives CASSQETRPLAGLTDTQYF.

As DNA, the CDR3 is TGTGCCAGCAGCGTAGACAGGACAGTCTCCTATGGCTACACCTTC. It yields the protein CASSVDRTVSYGYTF. The chain is built from TRBV9 and TRBJ1-2, with TRBD1 as a possible D gene (6 bases). This CDR3 is built from 15 residues. Per germline, CDR1 SGDLS and CDR2 YYNGEE. Trimming took 0 bases from V and 4 from J, leaving 13 bases between them.

V and J are TRBV7-9 and TRBJ2-7, with 9 nucleotides matching TRBD2. The CDR3 totals 15 residues. The V segment lost 1 base and the J segment 2 bases; nucleotides outside the gene matches: 3. Germline CDR1 reads SEHNR; CDR2 reads FQNEAQ (reference sequence). CDR3 protein: CASSLGPSGAYEQYF. As DNA, the CDR3 is TGTGCCAGCAGCTTAGGACCTAGCGGGGCCTACGAGCAGTACTTC. Together with reference TRBV7-9 and TRBJ2-7, the CDR3 gives the full variable domain: DTGVSQNPRHKITKRGQNVTFRCDPISEHNRLYWYRQTLGQGPEFLTYFQNEAQLEKSRLLSDRFSAERPKGSFSTLEIQRTEQGDSAMYLCASSLGPSGAYEQYFGPGTRLTVT.

The chain combines TRBV4-1 with TRBJ1-1, with 7 nucleotides matching TRBD1. V shed 3 bases and J 4 bases; nucleotides not matched to a gene: 5. The CDR3 has 14 amino acids. The V gene's germline CDR1 is MGHRA and CDR2 YSYEKL. Here the CDR3 DNA reads TGCGCCAGCAGCCACCCTCAGGGGGGCACTGAAGCTTTCTTT. Translation: CASSHPQGGTEAFF.

This chain connects TRBV27 to TRBJ2-1; TRBD2 is a possible D gene (7 bases). V shed 4 bases and J shed 7 bases, with 20 bases lying between them. The V gene's germline CDR1 is MNHEY and CDR2 SMNVEV (reference sequence). CDR3 length: 16 amino acids. The CDR3, as DNA: TGTGCCAGCAGTTCAGTAGGGGGGGCACTGAGAAATGAGCAGTTCTTC. This codes for CASSSVGGALRNEQFF.

This clone has only a few counts. V gene TRBV6-1 combines with J gene TRBJ2-2; TRBD2 matches at 9 bases. The CDR3 spans 14 residues. Per germline, CDR1 MNHNS and CDR2 SASEGT. The V and J ends lost 5 bases and 8 bases, in that order; junction bases with no gene match: 6. The CDR3 loop reads CASSRTSVKGELFF. CDR3 nucleotides: TGTGCCAGCAGTCGGACTAGCGTTAAGGGGGAGCTGTTTTTT.

The DNA of the CDR3 is TGCGCCAGCAGCCAAGAGACTAGCGGGATACTCTACGAGCAGTACTTC. This translates into CASSQETSGILYEQYF. V gene TRBV4-1 combines with J gene TRBJ2-7, with 11 nucleotides matching TRBD2. CDR3 length: 16 amino acids. From germline, CDR1 is MGHRA and CDR2 YSYEKL. V dropped 0 bases and J dropped 3; count of bases not matched to a gene: 4.

The chain uses TRBV27 and TRBJ2-3; no clear D gene. The CDR3 length is 16 residues. Germline assignment: CDR1 MNHEY and CDR2 SMNVEV (reference sequence). Trimming took 5 bases from V and 0 from J, leaving 15 bases between them. The CDR3 DNA follows: TGTGCCAGCAGTCCCCATACACTACCTAGCACAGATACGCAGTATTTT. Its protein product is CASSPHTLPSTDTQYF.

The genes are TRBV9 and TRBJ1-1; D unclear. Trimming left V 0 bases short and J 7 bases short, with 19 bases between. The V gene's germline CDR1 is SGDLS and CDR2 YYNGEE. The CDR3 has 16 amino acids. CDR3 sequence: CASSVAAVAGAGEAFF. For the CDR3, the DNA is TGTGCCAGCAGCGTAGCGGCTGTGGCGGGCGCGGGTGAAGCTTTCTTT.

The rearrangement links TRBV27 to TRBJ2-5; TRBD1 matches 9 bases. CDR3 size: 16 residues. Trimming removed 8 bases from V and 0 bases from J; junction bases left unmatched: 10. The germline V gene encodes CDR1 MNHEY and CDR2 SMNVEV (reference sequence). The CDR3 is CASSGTGRVDQETQYF. CDR3 DNA sequence: TGTGCCAGCTCTGGGACAGGGAGGGTGGACCAAGAGACCCAGTACTTC.

The V gene is TRBV5-6, the J gene TRBJ2-1; 10 nucleotides line up with TRBD2. Per germline, CDR1 SGHDT and CDR2 YYEEEE. V lost 1 base, J lost 11 bases, and 12 bases stayed unmatched. The CDR3 totals 16 residues. CDR3 loop: CASSLNRRTSGCKQFF. The CDR3 bases are TGTGCCAGCAGCTTGAATCGCAGGACTAGCGGATGTAAGCAGTTCTTC.

This chain uses TRBV28 with TRBJ2-3, with 9 nucleotides matching TRBD1. From germline, CDR1 is MDHEN and CDR2 SYDVKM. CDR3 size: 15 residues. Losses at the gene ends were 6 bases for V and 4 bases for J; bases not matched to a gene: 8. The chain's CDR3 is CASSWTGDKPDTQYF. Here the CDR3 DNA reads TGTGCCAGCAGCTGGACAGGGGATAAGCCAGATACGCAGTATTTT.

This clone was detected only a few times. The V call is TRBV18, the J call TRBJ2-5; D remains unclear. The V gene lost 0 bases and the J gene lost 3 bases, with 14 bases spanning the gap. The CDR3 consists of 16 residues. The germline V gene encodes CDR1 KGHSH and CDR2 LQKENI. The CDR3 reads CASSPPSVYPKETQYF. The DNA for the CDR3 is TGTGCCAGCTCACCACCGAGTGTCTACCCCAAAGAGACCCAGTACTTC.

J is TRBJ2-1 and V is TRBV7-6; D is perhaps TRBD2 (6 bases). Germline V gene sequence: CDR1 SGHVS, CDR2 FNYEAQ. Trimming pared 0 bases from V and 2 bases from J, leaving 11 bases between. The CDR3 totals 16 residues. CDR3 region: CASSLAKEGPYNEQFF. The CDR3 DNA is TGTGCCAGCAGCTTAGCGAAGGAGGGACCCTACAATGAGCAGTTCTTC.

The chain combines TRBV6-1 with TRBJ2-1; the D gene is possibly TRBD2 (5 bases). The germline V and J ends were trimmed by 3 bases and 9 bases, with 15 bases remaining between them. The CDR3 loop spans 14 amino acids. Germline V gives CDR1 MNHNS, CDR2 SASEGT. The CDR3 nucleotides are TGTGCCAGCAGTGACAGGCCAGCCGCGGGTGAGCAGTTCTTC. Its protein is CASSDRPAAGEQFF.

This clone appeared a single time. CDR3: CASTPPPGTSGVGETQYF. The CDR3, as DNA: TGTGCCAGCACCCCGCCCCCCGGGACTAGCGGAGTGGGGGAGACCCAGTACTTC. V gene TRBV27 combines with J gene TRBJ2-5; 11 nucleotides match TRBD2. In germline, CDR1 is MNHEY, CDR2 SMNVEV (reference sequence). The CDR3 covers 18 residues. The junction had 18 bases not matched to a gene; V was cut back by 7 bases and J by 5 bases.

This chain joins TRBV5-1 and TRBJ1-2, with D perhaps matching TRBD1 (6 bases). Trimming took off 4 bases at V and 2 bases at J, with 21 bases between the two ends. The CDR3 totals 17 residues. CDR1 SGHRS and CDR2 YFSETQ come from the germline V gene. The CDR3 DNA sequence: TGCGCCAGCAGCCTTCTGAGAAAAGGGGGAGAGAACTATGGCTACACCTTC. Translation gives CASSLLRKGGENYGYTF.

To note about this clone: The sample contains more than one DNA sequence encoding this CDR3. This sequence joins TRBV27 and TRBJ2-7; a possible D gene is TRBD1 (7 bases). Germline V gene lookup returns CDR1 MNHEY and CDR2 SMNVEV (reference sequence). This CDR3 has 12 amino acids. Trimming left V 6 bases short and J 7 bases short, with 13 bases between. The CDR3 sequence: CASSPGGQEQYF. CDR3 nucleotides: TGTGCCAGCAGCCCCGGGGGACAGGAGCAGTACTTC.

The chain has TRBV6-5 and TRBJ1-1; a possible D gene is TRBD1 (6 bases). Germline assignment: CDR1 MNHEY and CDR2 SVGAGI. The CDR3 runs 15 residues. V was shortened by 4 bases and J by 5 bases, with 17 bases between the two germline ends. The CDR3 region is CASSSPGTRETEAFF. The CDR3 bases are TGTGCCAGCAGTTCACCCGGGACAAGGGAAACTGAAGCTTTCTTT.

The rearrangement uses TRBV10-3 and TRBJ2-3; D is unclear. Between the trimmed V and J ends, which lost 0 bases and 2 bases, there was a span of 12 bases. The CDR3 loop spans 16 amino acids. CDR1 ENHRY and CDR2 SYGVKD come from the germline V gene. The CDR3 DNA reads TGTGCCATCAGTGAGTCCCCCTCCCCTAACACAGATACGCAGTATTTT. Its translation: CAISESPSPNTDTQYF.